The 3 T cell receptor beta chains in this list originate from one sample, sequenced in a study of blood T cell repertoires in COVID-19. Here immunoSEQ multiplex PCR was the method, and the copy in TCRdb shows in-frame clones only, minus some. Here the sample spans some 290,000 clones, approximately 91% being singletons. Sequenced material: PBMCs or T cells enriched from blood (not recorded which). These receptors were taken from a woman in her 30s who had been exposed to COVID-19.

This sequence joins TRBV10-2 and TRBJ1-5; 8 bases align to TRBD1. V shed 6 bases, J shed 0 bases, and the junction held 10 bases outside the gene matches. CDR1 is WSHSY, CDR2 SAAADI, per germline. The CDR3 length is 17 residues. The CDR3 here is CASRGVQGAVSNQPQHF. The CDR3 DNA is TGCGCCAGCAGAGGCGTCCAGGGGGCGGTTAGCAATCAGCCCCAGCATTTT.

The table lists this clone with a few counts. The genes are TRBV5-1 and TRBJ2-7, with D unclear. Germline V gene lookup returns CDR1 SGHRS and CDR2 YFSETQ. This CDR3 spans 13 amino acids. V shed 0 bases and J shed 6 bases, with 10 bases lying between them. The CDR3 nucleotides are TGCGCCAGCAGCTTGGAGTCGTGGGCCGAGCAGTACTTC. This gives the protein CASSLESWAEQYF.

The chain couples TRBV4-3 to TRBJ2-5; TRBD1 matches 7 bases. The germline V gene encodes CDR1 LGHNA and CDR2 YSLEER. There are 15 residues in the CDR3. Trimming cost V 4 bases and J 1 base; bases outside gene matches: 6. This CDR3 is CASSPAGTAQETQYF. As DNA, the CDR3 is TGCGCCAGCAGCCCCGCCGGGACAGCCCAAGAGACCCAGTACTTC.